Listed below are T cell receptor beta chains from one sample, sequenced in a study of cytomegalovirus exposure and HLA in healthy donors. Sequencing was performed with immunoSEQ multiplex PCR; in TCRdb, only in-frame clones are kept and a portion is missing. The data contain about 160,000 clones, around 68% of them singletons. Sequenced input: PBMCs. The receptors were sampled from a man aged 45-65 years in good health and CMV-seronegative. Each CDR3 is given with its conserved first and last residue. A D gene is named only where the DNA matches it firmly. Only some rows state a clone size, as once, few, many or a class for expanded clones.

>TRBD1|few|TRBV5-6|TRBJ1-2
CASSLAQGEGYTF
TGTGCCAGCAGCTTGGCACAGGGGGAAGGCTACACCTTC
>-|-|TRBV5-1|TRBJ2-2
CASSLYVGQANTGELFF
TGCGCCAGCAGCTTGTATGTTGGACAAGCCAACACCGGGGAGCTGTTTTTT
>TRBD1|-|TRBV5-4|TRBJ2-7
CASSPGQGSYEQYF
TGTGCCAGCAGCCCGGGACAGGGCTCCTACGAGCAGTACTTC
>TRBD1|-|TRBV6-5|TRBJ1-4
CASTLNRGQEKLFF
TGTGCCAGCACTTTAAACAGGGGGCAGGAAAAACTGTTTTTT
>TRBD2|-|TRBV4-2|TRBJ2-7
CASSQEVHGGGYEQYF
TGTGCCAGCAGCCAAGAGGTACACGGGGGGGGCTACGAGCAGTACTTC
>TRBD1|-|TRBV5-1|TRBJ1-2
CASSLAWGQGEGGYTF
TGCGCCAGCAGCTTGGCTTGGGGACAGGGAGAAGGTGGCTACACCTTC
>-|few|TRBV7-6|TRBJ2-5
CASSLESAGRKETQYF
TGTGCCAGCAGCTTAGAGTCAGCGGGTCGGAAAGAGACCCAGTACTTC
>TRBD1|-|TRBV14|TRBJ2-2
CASSRQGQTGELFF
TGTGCCAGCAGCCGACAGGGACAGACCGGGGAGCTGTTTTTT
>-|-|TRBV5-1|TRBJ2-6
CASSLGQGGSGANVLTF
TGCGCCAGCAGCTTGGGGCAGGGGGGCTCTGGGGCCAACGTCCTGACTTTC
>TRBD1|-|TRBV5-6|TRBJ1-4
CASSGGGGPNEKLFF
TGTGCCAGCAGTGGAGGAGGGGGCCCTAATGAAAAACTGTTTTTT
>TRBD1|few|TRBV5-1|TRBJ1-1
CASSFGTGFNTEAFF
TGCGCCAGCAGCTTTGGGACAGGGTTTAACACTGAAGCTTTCTTT
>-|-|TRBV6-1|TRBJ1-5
CASSEGRGVQPQHF
TGTGCCAGCAGTGAAGGGCGGGGGGTGCAGCCCCAGCATTTT
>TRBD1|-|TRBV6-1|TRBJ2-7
CASSEDRFYEQYF
TGTGCCAGCAGTGAGGACAGGTTCTACGAGCAGTACTTC
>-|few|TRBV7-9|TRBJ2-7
CASSFTGNSYEQYF
TGTGCCAGCAGCTTCACAGGGAACTCCTACGAGCAGTACTTC
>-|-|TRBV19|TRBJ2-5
CASKTSSLGKETQYF
TGTGCCAGTAAAACGTCCTCTCTGGGCAAAGAGACCCAGTACTTC
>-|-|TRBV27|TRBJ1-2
CASRSDAFYGYTF
TGTGCCAGTCGCAGCGATGCTTTCTATGGCTACACCTTC
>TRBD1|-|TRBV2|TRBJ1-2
CASSLQGAGGYTF
TGTGCCAGCAGCCTACAGGGGGCGGGTGGCTACACCTTC
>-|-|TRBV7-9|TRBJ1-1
CASSPPRGLITEAFF
TGTGCCAGCAGCCCCCCCAGGGGCTTGATAACTGAAGCTTTCTTT
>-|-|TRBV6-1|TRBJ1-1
CASTLTQGDTEAFF
TGTGCCAGCACCCTCACACAAGGGGACACTGAAGCTTTCTTT